A selection of T cell receptor beta chains follows, all from one sample in a study of cytomegalovirus exposure and HLA in healthy donors. Assay used: immunoSEQ multiplex PCR; TCRdb lists only in-frame clones, some missing. There are 99,000 or so clones in the sample; approximately 78% occur only once, and under 2% lies in the top ten. The source material was PBMCs. The origin of the receptors is a woman aged 35 to 49 in good health and CMV-seronegative. The CDR3 runs from the conserved cysteine through the conserved F or W. Each record gives: CDR3 protein, CDR3 DNA, CDR3 length, J gene, D gene, clone size, V gene. A D gene is named only where the DNA matches it firmly. Size is omitted from some rows. Given values are once, few, many or a class for expanded clones.

cdr3_aa: CASSEGFGRGDNEQFF; cdr3_nt: TGTGCCAGCTCAGAAGGTTTCGGGAGGGGAGACAATGAGCAGTTCTTC; cdr3_length: 16; j_call: TRBJ2-1; d_call: TRBD2; clone_size: NA; v_call: TRBV18
cdr3_aa: CASSFEGALNTEAFF; cdr3_nt: TGTGCCAGCAGCTTTGAAGGGGCCCTGAACACTGAAGCTTTCTTT; cdr3_length: 15; j_call: TRBJ1-1; d_call: NA; clone_size: few; v_call: TRBV11-2
cdr3_aa: CASSIGGRGAGGVGAFF; cdr3_nt: TGTGCCAGTAGTATAGGAGGAAGGGGCGCCGGGGGAGTTGGAGCTTTCTTT; cdr3_length: 17; j_call: TRBJ1-1; d_call: NA; clone_size: NA; v_call: TRBV19
cdr3_aa: CASSFLRDRDNLRDGYTF; cdr3_nt: TGTGCCAGCAGTTTCCTCCGGGACAGGGACAACCTAAGGGATGGCTACACCTTC; cdr3_length: 18; j_call: TRBJ1-2; d_call: NA; clone_size: NA; v_call: TRBV21-1
cdr3_aa: CASSLGTGYEQYF; cdr3_nt: TGTGCCAGCAGCTTAGGAACCGGGTACGAGCAGTACTTC; cdr3_length: 13; j_call: TRBJ2-7; d_call: NA; clone_size: NA; v_call: TRBV7-8
cdr3_aa: CSVLAGANYGYTF; cdr3_nt: TGCAGCGTTCTCGCAGGGGCTAACTATGGCTACACCTTC; cdr3_length: 13; j_call: TRBJ1-2; d_call: NA; clone_size: NA; v_call: TRBV29-1
cdr3_aa: CASSLPGTGTYEQYF; cdr3_nt: TGTGCCAGCAGCTTACCCGGGACAGGGACCTACGAGCAGTACTTC; cdr3_length: 15; j_call: TRBJ2-7; d_call: TRBD1; clone_size: NA; v_call: TRBV11-2
cdr3_aa: CASSHDRSPNQPQHF; cdr3_nt: TGTGCCAGCAGCCACGACAGGTCACCGAATCAGCCCCAGCATTTT; cdr3_length: 15; j_call: TRBJ1-5; d_call: NA; clone_size: few; v_call: TRBV6-1
cdr3_aa: CASSLWGLSSGNTIYF; cdr3_nt: TGTGCCAGCAGCTTGTGGGGCCTGAGCTCTGGAAACACCATATATTTT; cdr3_length: 16; j_call: TRBJ1-3; d_call: NA; clone_size: NA; v_call: TRBV5-6
cdr3_aa: CASSQATGGRGPNTEAFF; cdr3_nt: TGCGCCAGCAGCCAAGCTACGGGCGGCAGGGGCCCGAACACTGAAGCTTTCTTT; cdr3_length: 18; j_call: TRBJ1-1; d_call: NA; clone_size: NA; v_call: TRBV4-1
cdr3_aa: CASSIVGAPVDEQYF; cdr3_nt: TGTGCCAGTAGTATTGTGGGGGCCCCGGTGGACGAGCAGTACTTC; cdr3_length: 15; j_call: TRBJ2-7; d_call: NA; clone_size: NA; v_call: TRBV19
cdr3_aa: CASSESGGFPNSNQPQHF; cdr3_nt: TGCGCCAGCAGTGAGTCTGGAGGATTTCCCAATAGCAATCAGCCCCAGCATTTT; cdr3_length: 18; j_call: TRBJ1-5; d_call: NA; clone_size: NA; v_call: TRBV10-1
cdr3_aa: CASSSPGLTYNEQFF; cdr3_nt: TGTGCCAGCAGCTCGCCGGGACTAACATACAATGAGCAGTTCTTC; cdr3_length: 15; j_call: TRBJ2-1; d_call: TRBD2; clone_size: NA; v_call: TRBV5-5
cdr3_aa: CASSQEQRDAGEQFF; cdr3_nt: TGCGCCAGCAGCCAAGAGCAGCGGGACGCAGGTGAGCAGTTCTTC; cdr3_length: 15; j_call: TRBJ2-1; d_call: TRBD2; clone_size: few; v_call: TRBV4-1
cdr3_aa: CASSLAGGSYEQYF; cdr3_nt: TGTGCCAGCAGCTTAGCGGGAGGATCCTACGAGCAGTACTTC; cdr3_length: 14; j_call: TRBJ2-7; d_call: TRBD2; clone_size: once; v_call: TRBV7-3